The 19 T cell receptor beta chains reported below all come from one sample, sequenced in a study of CD8 T cells in ankylosing spondylitis. From the 5' RACE reads, TCRdb called clonotypes with MiXCR, one entry per CDR3 protein. This sample yields approximately 92,000 distinct CDR3 sequences, of which 8.5% to 9% are seen a single time; roughly 5.5% belongs to the top ten. Sequencing input: blood, either unsorted or a sorted T cell fraction (not recorded which). Receptors originate from a male donor with ankylosing spondylitis or in good health (not recorded which).

This clonotype has a count of ten or more. V is TRBV15 and J is TRBJ2-7, with 11 bases identical to TRBD1. Germline V gives CDR1 LNHNV, CDR2 YYDKDF (reference sequence). The CDR3 has 15 residues. J gave up 8 bases and V 0 bases, and 6 bases lay outside the gene matches. DNA of the CDR3: TGTGCCACCAGCAGAGATACTGGGACAGGGGGGAAGCAGTACTTC. This gives the protein CATSRDTGTGGKQYF.

This clonotype was detected many times. The rearrangement joins TRBV12-3 or TRBV12-4 to TRBJ2-5; D is undetermined. The V and J ends lost 1 base and 2 bases respectively, with 11 bases between them. The CDR3 totals 15 residues. CDR3 DNA: TGTGCCAGCAGTTTAGGTGGGCGAAGGCAAGAGACCCAGTACTTC. Amino acid sequence: CASSLGGRRQETQYF.

The gene calls are TRBV28 and TRBJ2-1; D might be TRBD2 (6 bases). V was clipped by 6 bases and J by 5 bases, with 17 bases between them. The CDR3 is 15 residues long. Germline CDR1 is MDHEN and CDR2 is SYDVKM. CDR3 DNA: TGTGCCAGCAGATCGGGGGTCGTGGGCAACAATGAGCAGTTCTTC. Translating it yields CASRSGVVGNNEQFF. Using reference TRBV28 and TRBJ2-1 for the parts outside the CDR3, the full variable domain is DVKVTQSSRYLVKRTGEKVFLECVQDMDHENMFWYRQDPGLGLRLIYFSYDVKMKEKGDIPEGYSVSREKKERFSLILESASTNQTSMYLCASRSGVVGNNEQFFGPGTRLTVL.

This clonotype came up many times. The gene calls are TRBV29-1 and TRBJ1-1; D perhaps matches TRBD1 (6 bases). This CDR3 is 12 amino acids long. Trimming shortened V by 7 bases and J by 7 bases, and 16 bases separated the two germline ends. The germline V gene has CDR1 SQVTM and CDR2 ANQGSEA. The CDR3 DNA sequence: TGCAGCGGGGGAGGGGGAATGGGTGAAGCTTTCTTT. It specifies CSGGGGMGEAFF.

This clonotype was picked up many times. The rearrangement joins TRBV28 to TRBJ2-1; D could derive from TRBD1 or TRBD2 (6 bases each). CDR3 size: 14 residues. Germline CDR1 reads MDHEN; CDR2 reads SYDVKM. V was shortened by 7 bases and J by 0 bases, with 10 bases between the two germline ends. CDR3: CASKGGFSYNEQFF. CDR3 sequence (DNA): TGTGCCAGCAAGGGGGGCTTCTCCTACAATGAGCAGTTCTTC.

This clonotype was detected ten times or more. V gene TRBV5-1 combines with J gene TRBJ2-3, with 10 bases lining up with TRBD2. There are 18 residues in the CDR3. With V trimmed by 1 base and J by 0 bases, 8 bases remained unmatched. Per germline, CDR1 SGHRS and CDR2 YFSETQ. The CDR3 DNA is TGCGCCAGCAGCTTGTGGACACTAGCGGGGTCTAGCACAGATACGCAGTATTTT. Translation gives CASSLWTLAGSSTDTQYF.

This clonotype has a handful of counts. The chain is built from TRBV19 and TRBJ1-1; no clear D gene. V lost 7 bases, J lost 1 base, and 13 bases lay in between. Germline V gene lookup returns CDR1 LNHDA and CDR2 SQIVND (reference sequence). This CDR3 has 14 amino acids. The CDR3 bases are TGTGCCAGTAACGCACTTCCCGGGAACACTGAAGCTTTCTTT. It specifies CASNALPGNTEAFF.

This clonotype has a count of ten or more. The chain joins TRBV5-1 to TRBJ1-1, with D possibly TRBD1 on 5 matching bases. V lost 2 bases, J lost 7 bases, and 12 bases lay in between. The CDR3 has 13 amino acids. Looked up from germline, CDR1 is SGHRS and CDR2 is YFSETQ. CDR3: CASSLTQGYEAFF. The DNA for the CDR3 is TGCGCCAGCAGCTTAACGCAGGGCTATGAAGCTTTCTTT. Combining the CDR3 with reference TRBV5-1 and TRBJ1-1 gives the whole variable domain KAGVTQTPRYLIKTRGQQVTLSCSPISGHRSVSWYQQTPGQGLQFLFEYFSETQRNKGNFPGRFSGRQFSNSRSEMNVSTLELGDSALYLCASSLTQGYEAFFGQGTRLTVV.

This clonotype was recorded many times. This sequence joins TRBV12-3 or TRBV12-4 and TRBJ2-7; D might be TRBD2 (5 bases). The CDR3 loop spans 10 amino acids. Trimming pared 8 bases from V and 8 bases from J, leaving 10 bases between. The CDR3 reads CASGGSQQYF. For the CDR3, the DNA is TGTGCCAGCGGAGGATCTCAGCAGTACTTC.

This clonotype appeared many times. The V gene is TRBV28, the J gene TRBJ1-5; D might be TRBD1 (6 bases). The CDR3 is made up of 14 amino acids. Germline V gene lookup returns CDR1 MDHEN and CDR2 SYDVKM. V gave up 5 bases and J gave up 7 bases, with 15 bases separating them. CDR3 sequence: CASSPTGSRQPQHF. CDR3 sequence (DNA): TGTGCCAGCAGTCCGACAGGTTCTAGACAGCCCCAGCATTTT. Using reference TRBV28 and TRBJ1-5 for the parts outside the CDR3, the full variable domain is DVKVTQSSRYLVKRTGEKVFLECVQDMDHENMFWYRQDPGLGLRLIYFSYDVKMKEKGDIPEGYSVSREKKERFSLILESASTNQTSMYLCASSPTGSRQPQHFGDGTRLSIL.

This clonotype was seen ten or more times. The J gene is TRBJ1-5, the V gene TRBV10-3, with D uncertain. The CDR3 runs 15 residues. V gave up 0 bases and J gave up 4 bases, with 10 bases separating them. Germline CDR1 ENHRY, CDR2 SYGVKD. CDR3 nucleotides: TGTGCCATCAGTGAGTCGTGGGCAAAGAATCAGCCCCAGCATTTT. Protein sequence: CAISESWAKNQPQHF.

Many counts were recorded for this clonotype. The rearrangement joins TRBV29-1 to TRBJ2-7; TRBD1 matches 10 bases. The CDR3 contains 13 residues. Trimming cost V 4 bases and J 0 bases; bases outside gene matches: 0. Germline lookup yields CDR1 SQVTM and CDR2 ANQGSEA. The chain's CDR3 is CSVGDRGSYEQYF. The CDR3 nucleotides are TGCAGCGTTGGGGACAGGGGCTCCTACGAGCAGTACTTC.

This clonotype was counted many times. V gene TRBV30 combines with J gene TRBJ1-2; maybe TRBD1 (6 bases). The CDR3 spans 13 residues. The germline CDR1 and CDR2 sequences are GTSNPN and SVGIG (reference sequence). V was clipped by 2 bases and J by 3 bases, with 10 bases between them. CDR3 sequence: CAWSRGGDYGYTF. CDR3 in DNA: TGTGCCTGGAGTCGGGGGGGCGACTATGGCTACACCTTC.

In the case of this clonotype: A much larger clone differs by one base, so this may be a read error. The J gene is TRBJ2-1, the V gene TRBV5-5, with TRBD2 matching over 10 bases. This CDR3 has 15 residues. CDR1 and CDR2 from the germline V gene are SGHKS and YYEKEE (reference sequence). The CDR3 here is CASSPSGGDYTEQFF. The CDR3 bases are TGTGCCAGCAGCCCCAGCGGGGGGGACTACACTGAGCAGTTCTTC. Using reference TRBV5-5 and TRBJ2-1 for the parts outside the CDR3, the full variable domain is DAGVTQSPTHLIKTRGQQVTLRCSPISGHKSVSWYQQVLGQGPQFIFQYYEKEERGRGNFPDRFSARQFPNYSSELNVNALLLGDSALYLCASSPSGGDYTEQFFGPGTRLTVL.

The rearrangement uses TRBV2 and TRBJ2-5; D not certain. V lost 8 bases and J lost 4, with 8 bases in between. CDR3 length equals 11 residues. The germline gives CDR1 SNHLY, CDR2 FYNNEI. CDR3 sequence: CASAFPETQYF. The CDR3 region has the DNA TGTGCCAGCGCGTTCCCAGAGACCCAGTACTTC.

Many counts were recorded for this clonotype. The V call is TRBV7-2, the J call TRBJ2-7; D possibly corresponds to TRBD2 (6 bases). Germline V CDR1 and CDR2: SGHTA, FQGNSA. V shed 0 bases and J shed 7 bases, with 16 bases lying between them. The CDR3 is made up of 15 amino acids. This chain's CDR3 is CASSLASALGGEQYF. CDR3 bases: TGTGCCAGCAGCTTAGCTAGCGCTTTAGGAGGGGAGCAGTACTTC.

This clonotype has ten or more counts. The rearrangement joins TRBV25-1 to TRBJ2-2; TRBD2 matches at 7 bases. This CDR3 comprises 17 residues. In germline, CDR1 is MGHDK, CDR2 SYGVNS. The V gene end was trimmed by 0 bases and the J gene end by 6 bases; junction bases not matched to a gene: 10. The CDR3 region has the DNA TGTGCCAGCAGTGAATATAGGGAGGGGTTGAGAGCCGGGGAGCTGTTTTTT. Its protein product is CASSEYREGLRAGELFF. The complete variable domain, with remaining parts taken from reference TRBV25-1 and TRBJ2-2, reads EADIYQTPRYLVIGTGKKITLECSQTMGHDKMYWYQQDPGMELHLIHYSYGVNSTEKGDLSSESTVSRIRTEHFPLTLESARPSHTSQYLCASSEYREGLRAGELFFGEGSRLTVL.

There are many counts of this clonotype. The chain couples TRBV18 to TRBJ2-7, with D perhaps matching TRBD1 (5 bases). Germline V CDR1 and CDR2: KGHSH, LQKENI. V lost 0 bases to trimming and J lost 1 base, with 10 bases between them. CDR3 length: 15 residues. The DNA for the CDR3 is TGTGCCAGCTCACCACCAGGGGTCGGTTCCTACGAGCAGTACTTC. Amino acid sequence: CASSPPGVGSYEQYF.

This clonotype was observed at least ten times. The J gene is TRBJ1-6, the V gene TRBV9; D is unresolved. The CDR3 is made up of 13 amino acids. V lost 0 bases to trimming and J lost 11 bases, with 9 bases between them. Germline loops: CDR1 SGDLS, CDR2 YYNGEE. CDR3 nucleotide sequence: TGTGCCAGCAGCGTAGACCCAGGCCCACCCCTCCACTTT. Protein sequence: CASSVDPGPPLHF.